What follows are 8 T cell receptor beta chains derived from one specimen sequenced in a study of radiotherapy plus CTLA-4 blockade in lung cancer. Measured with immunoSEQ multiplex PCR; TCRdb has only the in-frame clones, and not every one. The sample records 95,000 to 150,000 clones, 75% to 90% being singletons. The material was peripheral blood, obtained from a patient treated with radiotherapy plus ipilimumab. These TCRs come from a human donor with non-small cell lung cancer that progressed on radiotherapy plus ipilimumab.

The J gene is TRBJ2-3, the V gene TRBV27, with 11 nucleotides matching TRBD2. The ends lost 6 bases at V and 4 bases at J; junction bases unmatched: 6. Germline loops: CDR1 MNHEY, CDR2 SMNVEV (reference sequence). This CDR3 has 15 amino acids. The CDR3 reads CASRLTSGISDTQYF. The CDR3 DNA follows: TGTGCCAGCAGATTGACTAGCGGGATTTCAGATACGCAGTATTTT.

CDR3 sequence (DNA): TGTGCCAGCAGTGTCCGGGACTACGCTACCTACGAGCAGTACTTC. Translating gives CASSVRDYATYEQYF. The chain couples TRBV6-5 to TRBJ2-7; TRBD2 aligns across 7 bases. V dropped 5 bases and J dropped 2; count of bases not matched to a gene: 9. The CDR3 sequence is 15 residues long. Germline V gene sequence: CDR1 MNHEY, CDR2 SVGAGI.

The rearrangement uses TRBV29-1 and TRBJ2-3; a possible D gene is TRBD2 (6 bases). The CDR3 is 14 residues long. V shed 4 bases and J shed 2 bases, with 13 bases lying between them. Looked up from germline, CDR1 is SQVTM and CDR2 is ANQGSEA. The CDR3, as DNA: TGCAGCGTTGGGACTACGAGGACCACAGATACGCAGTATTTT. This translates into CSVGTTRTTDTQYF.

The rearrangement uses TRBV6-5 and TRBJ1-1, with TRBD1 identical over 7 bases. This CDR3 contains 15 residues. J gave up 0 bases and V 6 bases, and 7 bases lay outside the gene matches. Germline V CDR1 and CDR2: MNHEY, SVGAGI. For the CDR3, the DNA is TGTGCCAGCAGGATGACAGGGACGATGAACACTGAAGCTTTCTTT. Encoded protein: CASRMTGTMNTEAFF.

The J gene is TRBJ2-3, the V gene TRBV7-9; D call uncertain. The germline CDR1 and CDR2 sequences are SEHNR and FQNEAQ (reference sequence). V lost 5 bases and J 1 base, leaving 13 bases between the germline ends. This CDR3 region has 15 residues. The CDR3 bases are TGTGCCAGCAGCGCCCTCGGGTCCGGCACAGATACGCAGTATTTT. Amino acids: CASSALGSGTDTQYF.

The chain links TRBV19 to TRBJ1-1, with D perhaps matching TRBD1 (5 bases). This CDR3 contains 12 residues. Looked up from germline, CDR1 is LNHDA and CDR2 is SQIVND (reference sequence). Trimming removed 6 bases from V and 5 bases from J, with 10 bases in between. The CDR3 sequence is CASRMGGTEAFF. Here the CDR3 DNA reads TGTGCCAGTAGGATGGGGGGGACTGAAGCTTTCTTT.

Only one count was recorded for this clone. This chain links TRBV18 with TRBJ2-3; D perhaps matches TRBD2 (6 bases). The germline V gene encodes CDR1 KGHSH and CDR2 LQKENI. V dropped 3 bases and J dropped 2 bases, with 12 bases sitting between them. The CDR3 sequence is 15 residues long. The CDR3 DNA follows: TGTGCCAGCTCACCCCAAACGGGAGCCACAGATACGCAGTATTTT. Its translation is CASSPQTGATDTQYF.

The chain carries TRBV10-3 and TRBJ2-7; 9 bases are a match to TRBD1. Germline V gives CDR1 ENHRY, CDR2 SYGVKD. This CDR3 is built from 14 residues. The ends lost 8 bases at V and 0 bases at J; junction bases unmatched: 5. The CDR3 DNA reads as TGTGCCATCCGGGACAGGGTCTTCTCCTACGAGCAGTACTTC. Amino acid sequence: CAIRDRVFSYEQYF.